Reported below is one T cell receptor (beta chain). This sample is part of a study of blood T cell repertoires in COVID-19. Study at large: PBMCs, B-cell-depleted T cells, or T cells provided the cDNA or gDNA that made up the material.

In the study's own analysis: Using reference gene primer amplification, nucleated cell counts were estimated. Using immunoSEQ multiplex PCR, the repertoire was profiled, and TCRdb retains in-frame clones only, with some absent. V and J calls plus clone size are reproduced from that table; the DNA served to infer D and trimming. Altogether around 150,000 clones are present, less than 85% being singletons, with the ten largest covering about 3%. This TCR derives from a human donor with acute or convalescent COVID-19. The donor label of this sample is uncertain. Source material: peripheral blood.

CDR3 DNA sequence: TGTGCCAGCAGTCTTACCCCGGACTATGGCTACACCTTC. Its protein is CASSLTPDYGYTF. The rearrangement joins TRBV12-3 or TRBV12-4 to TRBJ1-2; the D is unclear. Trimming removed 5 bases at V and 3 bases at J, with 10 bases between. CDR3 size: 13 residues.